This record covers a single TCR beta chain. The authors carried out high-throughput sequencing of TCR beta. They applied it to CD8+ and CD4+ T cells obtained from blood. FACS enriched CD8+ TEMRA cells, while bulk CD8+ and CD4+ were negatively isolated. This sample stems from a study of CD8 T cells in Susac syndrome. Overall study context: At the time of blood draw, patients with Susac syndrome were therapy-naive, receiving corticosteroids, or receiving intravenous immunoglobulin alone.

The CDR3 spans 16 residues. Trimming at V came to 5 bases and at J to 1 base, leaving 8 bases not matched to a gene. Germline-derived CDR1 and CDR2 are PRHDT and FYEKMQ (reference sequence). Reverse transcription used roughly 0.5 to 1 ug RNA and random hexamers. Amplification of the TCR beta CDR3 was carried out by immunoSEQ multiplex PCR, which spanned a total of 54 Vbeta and 13 Jbeta segments. TCRdb reprocessed the immunoSEQ multiplex PCR reads with MiXCR, giving one entry per CDR3 protein. The data show about 100,000 distinct CDR3 sequences, with about 95% seen just once and 0.3% to 0.35% held by the top ten.

This TCR came from a human donor with Susac syndrome. Sequencing used CD8+ T cells from PBMCs. This sequence joins TRBV13 and TRBJ2-5; 9 bases agree with TRBD1. The CDR3 sequence: CASSHTGTGIQETQYF. For the CDR3, the DNA is TGTGCCAGCAGCCACACCGGGACAGGGATCCAAGAGACCCAGTACTTC.